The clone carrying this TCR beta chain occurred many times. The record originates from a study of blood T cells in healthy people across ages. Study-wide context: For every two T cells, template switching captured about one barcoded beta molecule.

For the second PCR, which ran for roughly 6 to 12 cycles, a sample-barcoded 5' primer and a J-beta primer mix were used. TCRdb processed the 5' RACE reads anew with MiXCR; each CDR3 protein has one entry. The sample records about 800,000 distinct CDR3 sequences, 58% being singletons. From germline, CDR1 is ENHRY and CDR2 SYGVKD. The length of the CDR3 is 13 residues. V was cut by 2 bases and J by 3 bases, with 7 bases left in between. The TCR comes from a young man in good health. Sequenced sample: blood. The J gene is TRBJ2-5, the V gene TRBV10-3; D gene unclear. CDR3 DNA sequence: TGTGCCATCAGTGAGGGTGTGGAAGAGACCCAGTACTTC. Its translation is CAISEGVEETQYF.